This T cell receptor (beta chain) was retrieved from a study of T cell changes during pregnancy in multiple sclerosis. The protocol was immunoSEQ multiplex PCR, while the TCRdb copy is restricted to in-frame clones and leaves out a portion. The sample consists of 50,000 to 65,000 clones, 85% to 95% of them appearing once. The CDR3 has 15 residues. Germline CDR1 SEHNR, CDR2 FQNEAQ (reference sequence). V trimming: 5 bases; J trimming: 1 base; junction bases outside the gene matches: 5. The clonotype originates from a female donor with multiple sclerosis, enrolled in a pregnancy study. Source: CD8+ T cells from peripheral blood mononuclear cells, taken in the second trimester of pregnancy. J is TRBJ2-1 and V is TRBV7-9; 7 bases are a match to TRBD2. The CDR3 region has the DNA TGTGCCAGCAGCCAACTAGCGACTTCCTACAATGAGCAGTTCTTC. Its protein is CASSQLATSYNEQFF.